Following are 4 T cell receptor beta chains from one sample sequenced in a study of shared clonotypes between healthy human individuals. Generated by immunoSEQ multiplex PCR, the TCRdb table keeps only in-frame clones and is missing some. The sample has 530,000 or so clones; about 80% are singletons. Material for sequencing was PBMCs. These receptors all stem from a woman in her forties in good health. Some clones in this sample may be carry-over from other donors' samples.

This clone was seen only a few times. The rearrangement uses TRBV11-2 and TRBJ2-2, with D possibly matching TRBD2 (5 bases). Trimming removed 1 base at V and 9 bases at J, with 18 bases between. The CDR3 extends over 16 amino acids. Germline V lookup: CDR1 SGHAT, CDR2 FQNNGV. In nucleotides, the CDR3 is TGTGCCAGCAGCTTAGCCTATAGCGACCCCGAGCGGGAGCTGTTTTTT. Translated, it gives CASSLAYSDPERELFF.

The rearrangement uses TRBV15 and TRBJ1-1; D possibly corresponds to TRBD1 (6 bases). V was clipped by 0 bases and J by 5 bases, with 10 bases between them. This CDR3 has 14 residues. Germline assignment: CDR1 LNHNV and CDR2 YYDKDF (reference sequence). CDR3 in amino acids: CATSRDRGITEAFF. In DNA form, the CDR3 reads TGTGCCACCAGCAGAGACAGGGGAATTACTGAAGCTTTCTTT.

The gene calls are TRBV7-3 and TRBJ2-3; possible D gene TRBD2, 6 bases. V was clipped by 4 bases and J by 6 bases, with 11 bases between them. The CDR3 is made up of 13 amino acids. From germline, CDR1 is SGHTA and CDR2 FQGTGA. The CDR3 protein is CASSSGVVDTQYF. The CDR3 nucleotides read TGTGCCAGCAGCTCGGGAGTAGTGGATACGCAGTATTTT.

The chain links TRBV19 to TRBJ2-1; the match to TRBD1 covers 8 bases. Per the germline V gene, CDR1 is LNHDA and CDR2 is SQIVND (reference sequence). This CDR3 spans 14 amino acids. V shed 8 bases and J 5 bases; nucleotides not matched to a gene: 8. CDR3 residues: CASGRTGQHNEQFF. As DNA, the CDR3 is TGTGCCAGTGGCAGGACAGGGCAGCACAATGAGCAGTTCTTC.